One sample yielded the 24 T cell receptor beta chains listed below, sequenced in a study of human T cells and chemical hapten exposure. TCRdb ran MiXCR on the RACE reads and lists one entry per CDR3 protein. The sample carries 350,000 to 450,000 distinct CDR3 sequences, more than 4.5% recorded once. The time point denotes: pre-sensitization, week 0. Indicated treatment: therapeutic diphenylcyclopropenone sensitization with weekly scalp DPC. The input for sequencing was whole blood, taken in connection with sensitization to the hapten diphenylcyclopropenone (DPC). The source of these receptors is a woman between 50 and 59 years old with alopecia areata. Some clones in this sample may be carry-over from other donors' samples.

The gene calls are TRBV15 and TRBJ2-2, with TRBD1 as a possible D gene (5 bases). Germline CDR1 is LNHNV and CDR2 is YYDKDF (reference sequence). The CDR3 contains 13 residues. V was clipped by 1 base and J by 6 bases, with 6 bases between them. Here the CDR3 reads CATSRVGPGELFF. The DNA for the CDR3 is TGTGCCACCAGCAGAGTGGGGCCCGGGGAGCTGTTTTTT. Looking up the rest from reference TRBV15 and TRBJ2-2 gives the full variable domain: DAMVIQNPRYQVTQFGKPVTLSCSQTLNHNVMYWYQQKSSQAPKLLFHYYDKDFNNEADTPDNFQSRRPNTSFCFLDIRSPGLGDTAMYLCATSRVGPGELFFGEGSRLTVL.

This clonotype came up many times. V is TRBV7-9 and J is TRBJ1-5; perhaps TRBD1 as D (6 bases). Trimming cost V 5 bases and J 0 bases, with 14 bases left between them. Germline CDR1 SEHNR, CDR2 FQNEAQ (reference sequence). The CDR3 length is 16 residues. CDR3 sequence reads: CASSHEGVPSNQPQHF. The DNA for the CDR3 is TGTGCCAGCAGCCACGAGGGGGTCCCTAGCAATCAGCCCCAGCATTTT.

In its sample, this clonotype was seen a few times. V usage is TRBV10-3 and J usage is TRBJ2-1; 7 bases map to TRBD1. The J segment lost 8 bases and the V segment lost 2 bases, leaving 9 bases of the junction unmatched. The germline V gene has CDR1 ENHRY and CDR2 SYGVKD. The CDR3 contains 15 residues. This CDR3 is CAISEKGAPRDEQFF. In DNA, the CDR3 is TGTGCCATCAGTGAGAAGGGGGCCCCCCGGGATGAGCAGTTCTTC.

This clonotype was seen many times. The V gene is TRBV12-3 or TRBV12-4, the J gene TRBJ2-5; D unresolved. Trimming removed 5 bases from V and 3 bases from J, with 4 bases in between. The CDR3 has 11 residues. CDR3 bases: TGTGCCAGCAGTACCGAAGAGACCCAGTACTTC. Its protein product is CASSTEETQYF.

This clonotype was recorded many times. This chain joins TRBV5-1 and TRBJ2-7; TRBD2 matches at 7 bases. The CDR3 contains 13 residues. The ends lost 4 bases at V and 4 bases at J; junction bases unmatched: 5. The V gene's germline CDR1 is SGHRS and CDR2 YFSETQ. CDR3 in amino acids: CASSGGDFYEQYF. Here the CDR3 DNA reads TGCGCCAGCAGCGGGGGGGACTTTTACGAGCAGTACTTC.

This clonotype was observed many times. The V gene is TRBV6-1, the J gene TRBJ2-7; 7 nucleotides line up with TRBD2. The CDR3 loop spans 15 amino acids. Trimming at V came to 1 base and at J to 0 bases, leaving 3 bases not matched to a gene. Looked up from germline, CDR1 is MNHNS and CDR2 is SASEGT. This CDR3 reads CASSEGGGFSYEQYF. The CDR3 coding sequence is TGTGCCAGCAGTGAAGGGGGGGGGTTCTCCTACGAGCAGTACTTC.

This clonotype was counted between two and nine times. The chain is built from TRBV20-1 and TRBJ1-5, with a weak D call TRBD1 (6 bases). This CDR3 region has 13 residues. V lost 6 bases and J lost 3, with 12 bases in between. Germline loops: CDR1 DFQATT, CDR2 SNEGSKA (reference sequence). The CDR3 nucleotides are TGCAGTGCGGAACAGGGTTTCAATCAGCCCCAGCATTTT. Its protein is CSAEQGFNQPQHF.

This clonotype was seen a handful of times. The rearrangement links TRBV6-1 to TRBJ2-4, with a tentative D call TRBD2 (5 bases). The CDR3 is 14 residues long. V shed 11 bases and J shed 4 bases, with 18 bases lying between them. The germline CDR1 and CDR2 sequences are MNHNS and SASEGT. The CDR3 sequence: CACRGLSEKNIQYF. In nucleotides, the CDR3 is TGTGCCTGCCGAGGGCTTTCGGAAAAAAACATTCAGTACTTC.

The chain recombines TRBV9 with TRBJ2-1; 12 nucleotides agree with TRBD2. J gave up 7 bases and V 4 bases, and 21 bases lay outside the gene matches. The length of the CDR3 is 20 residues. CDR1 and CDR2 (germline): SGDLS, YYNGEE. The CDR3 spells CASSPRGQGLTSGRYNEQFF. The CDR3 DNA sequence: TGTGCCAGCAGCCCAAGAGGGCAGGGGCTTACTAGCGGGAGGTATAATGAGCAGTTCTTC.

This clonotype was counted many times. J is TRBJ2-2 and V is TRBV24-1, with 11 bases lining up with TRBD2. The CDR3 extends over 17 amino acids. Trimming removed 2 bases from V and 1 base from J; junction bases left unmatched: 2. From germline, CDR1 is KGHDR and CDR2 SFDVKD. This chain's CDR3 is CATSDWTSGLNTGELFF. CDR3 sequence (DNA): TGTGCCACCAGTGATTGGACTAGCGGGTTGAACACCGGGGAGCTGTTTTTT.

V and J are TRBV12-3 or TRBV12-4 and TRBJ1-6; D is unclear. This CDR3 region has 15 residues. V lost 0 bases to trimming and J lost 8 bases, with 11 bases between them. CDR3 region: CASSLARQEYSPLHF. DNA of the CDR3: TGTGCCAGCAGTTTAGCTCGTCAGGAGTATTCACCCCTCCACTTT.

This clonotype was counted between two and nine times. J is TRBJ1-1 and V is TRBV3-1; D gene ambiguous. This CDR3 spans 14 amino acids. Between the trimmed V and J ends, which lost 4 bases and 4 bases, there was a span of 13 bases. Germline values: CDR1 LGHDT, CDR2 YNNKEL (reference sequence). CDR3 region: CASSPSLKSTEAFF. The CDR3 nucleotides read TGTGCCAGCAGCCCCAGTTTAAAAAGCACTGAAGCTTTCTTT.

V gene TRBV20-1 combines with J gene TRBJ1-5; D not resolved. This CDR3 region has 13 residues. The V gene lost 3 bases and the J gene lost 9 bases, with 15 bases spanning the gap. Germline V lookup: CDR1 DFQATT, CDR2 SNEGSKA (reference sequence). For the CDR3, the DNA is TGCAGTGCTAGGGCCGATTCTTCGAGGCCCCAGCATTTT. This codes for CSARADSSRPQHF.

This clonotype was observed at least ten times. This chain joins TRBV5-5 and TRBJ2-5, with TRBD2 identical over 13 bases. V shed 4 bases, J shed 5 bases, and the junction held 11 bases outside the gene matches. The CDR3 covers 17 residues. Germline V gene lookup returns CDR1 SGHKS and CDR2 YYEKEE (reference sequence). The CDR3 DNA reads as TGTGCCAGCAGCCCGAAACTAGCGGGGGGGCCTGGGGAGACCCAGTACTTC. Translating it yields CASSPKLAGGPGETQYF.

The genes are TRBV5-6 and TRBJ1-5; 10 positions agree with TRBD1. Germline-derived CDR1 and CDR2 are SGHDT and YYEEEE. CDR3 length equals 15 residues. V lost 1 base, J lost 7 bases, and 5 bases stayed unmatched. The CDR3 nucleotides are TGTGCCAGCAGCTTGTCCGGACAGGGGGAACAGCCCCAGCATTTT. Its protein product is CASSLSGQGEQPQHF.

This clonotype was seen more than once but under ten times. This sequence joins TRBV4-1 and TRBJ2-3; D unresolved. Trimming shortened V by 1 base and J by 7 bases, and 12 bases separated the two germline ends. The CDR3 runs to 14 residues. Germline assignment: CDR1 MGHRA and CDR2 YSYEKL. Here the CDR3 DNA reads TGCGCCAGCAGCCAAGGGCTTCTCAGTAATACGCAGTATTTT. This translates into CASSQGLLSNTQYF.

This clonotype was recorded at least ten times. The V call is TRBV18, the J call TRBJ2-4, with D perhaps matching TRBD1 (6 bases). Germline CDR1 reads KGHSH; CDR2 reads LQKENI. V was shortened by 8 bases and J by 1 base, with 21 bases between the two germline ends. The CDR3 is 17 residues long. The CDR3 here is CASTTYSDRLAKNIQYF. CDR3 sequence (DNA): TGTGCCAGCACCACCTATTCCGACAGGCTTGCCAAAAACATTCAGTACTTC.

This clonotype was counted many times. The CDR3 spells CSARKDSGANVLTF. CDR3 in DNA: TGCAGTGCTAGGAAGGACTCTGGGGCCAACGTCCTGACTTTC. The V call is TRBV20-1, the J call TRBJ2-6, with unresolved D. Trimming took off 3 bases at V and 0 bases at J, with 6 bases between the two ends. CDR3 length: 14 residues. The germline V gene encodes CDR1 DFQATT and CDR2 SNEGSKA (reference sequence).

Concerning this clonotype: Because the CDR3 is missing its conserved closing phenylalanine or tryptophan, this is likely a read error. The rearrangement links TRBV7-6 to TRBJ1-5; the D is unclear. The germline gives CDR1 SGHVS, CDR2 FNYEAQ. Trimming removed 1 base from V and 6 bases from J, with 7 bases in between. This CDR3 contains 13 residues. The DNA for the CDR3 is TGTGCCAGCAGCTTAGGGGTGCTTCAGCCCCAGCATTTA. It translates to CASSLGVLQPQHL.

This sequence joins TRBV6-5 and TRBJ1-3, with 10 bases identical to TRBD1. J was trimmed by 0 bases and V by 2 bases; bases with no gene match: 1. CDR3 length: 16 amino acids. Germline CDR1 reads MNHEY; CDR2 reads SVGAGI. DNA for the CDR3: TGTGCCAGCAGTTACGGGACAGGGGTCTCTGGAAACACCATATATTTT. This sequence encodes CASSYGTGVSGNTIYF.

V gene TRBV12-3 or TRBV12-4 combines with J gene TRBJ2-5, with 7 bases that match TRBD2. The CDR3 runs to 14 residues. Trimming took 5 bases from V and 5 from J; bases not matched to a gene: 8. CDR3 DNA sequence: TGTGCCAGCAGTCCCTCGGGAGGCTGGGAGACCCAGTACTTC. As protein: CASSPSGGWETQYF.

There are many counts of this clonotype. The V and J genes are TRBV9 and TRBJ2-3; maybe TRBD1 (6 bases). Trimming stripped 3 bases from V and 3 bases from J, with 14 bases between. The CDR3 extends over 15 amino acids. CDR1 is SGDLS, CDR2 YYNGEE, per germline. CDR3 residues: CASSAGPGQTDTQYF. CDR3 bases: TGTGCCAGCAGCGCGGGACCTGGACAGACAGATACGCAGTATTTT. Full variable domain (rest looked up from reference TRBV9 and TRBJ2-3): DSGVTQTPKHLITATGQRVTLRCSPRSGDLSVYWYQQSLDQGLQFLIQYYNGEERAKGNILERFSAQQFPDLHSELNLSSLELGDSALYFCASSAGPGQTDTQYFGPGTRLTVL.

The V gene is TRBV7-6, the J gene TRBJ2-1; 9 bases are a match to TRBD2. Germline CDR1 is SGHVS and CDR2 is FNYEAQ. CDR3 size: 14 residues. The junction had 3 bases not matched to a gene; V was cut back by 0 bases and J by 9 bases. This CDR3 is CASSLAGGGAEQFF. The CDR3, as DNA: TGTGCCAGCAGCTTAGCTGGCGGGGGGGCTGAGCAGTTCTTC. Filled out from reference TRBV7-6 and TRBJ2-1, the complete variable domain reads GAGVSQSPRYKVTKRGQDVALRCDPISGHVSLYWYRQALGQGPEFLTYFNYEAQQDKSGLPNDRFSAERPEGSISTLTIQRTEQRDSAMYRCASSLAGGGAEQFFGPGTRLTVL.

The chain carries TRBV20-1 and TRBJ2-7; D not certain. The V end lost 0 bases, the J end lost 0 bases, and 6 bases lay between the germline ends. The CDR3 spans 13 residues. Germline CDR1 DFQATT, CDR2 SNEGSKA (reference sequence). CDR3 in amino acids: CSARDFLSYEQYF. In DNA form, the CDR3 reads TGCAGTGCTAGAGATTTTCTCTCCTACGAGCAGTACTTC.